The clone carrying this T cell receptor (beta chain) was seen more than once but under ten times. With 5 bases removed from V and 8 bases from J, the gap between germline ends came to 9 bases. The germline CDR1 and CDR2 sequences are KGHDR and SFDVKD. There are 12 residues in the CDR3. The data were obtained in a study of blood T cell repertoires in COVID-19. Whole-study context: Acute-phase and convalescent COVID-19 samples originated in the United States, Italy and Spain.

Some clones are missing from TCRdb's copy, which holds only in-frame ones; the method was immunoSEQ multiplex PCR. This table holds approximately 120,000 clones, 65% to 90% found once. This sequence joins TRBV24-1 and TRBJ2-4; tentative D call: TRBD1 (5 bases). Specimen: peripheral blood. The TCR was taken from a man older than 75 with active or convalescent COVID-19. This CDR3 reads CATSGQGYIQYF. Written as DNA, the CDR3 is TGTGCCACCAGTGGTCAGGGTTACATTCAGTACTTC.